This section outlines one TCR beta chain sequence together with its context. The target antigen is unknown. The CDR3 totals 13 residues. Per the germline V gene, CDR1 is SGHNT and CDR2 is YYREEE (reference sequence). With 5 bases clipped from V and 5 bases from J, the junction kept 6 bases outside the gene matches. This entry belongs to a study of shared clonotypes between healthy human individuals. Study findings and constraints: Of the naive CD4 clonotypes, about 5% were shared across a handful of donors.

Replicate PCRs from sorted subsets contained about 200 ng DNA, which is 30,000 to 35,000 T cell genomes. Sequenced by immunoSEQ multiplex PCR; TCRdb stores in-frame clones only, minus some. The data show a few million clones, approximately 94% seen once. Sequenced material: naive CD4+ T cells sorted from blood. Subset reported: CD45RA+ positively selected. The source is a man aged 18 to 35 in good health. The chain couples TRBV5-4 to TRBJ1-2, with 7 nucleotides matching TRBD1. CDR3 region: CASRTKGAYGYTF. CDR3 in DNA: TGTGCCAGCAGGACGAAGGGGGCTTATGGCTACACCTTC.